Listed below are T cell receptor beta chains from one sample, sequenced in a study of T-cell memory formation after mild COVID-19. TCRdb re-analysed the 5' RACE reads in MiXCR, keeping a single row per CDR3 protein. The data contain hundreds of thousands of distinct CDR3 sequences, roughly 18% of them seen just once; the ten biggest clones take up more than 10%. Material for sequencing was PBMCs or a T cell subset sorted from them (not recorded which). The source is an adult woman who had mild COVID-19 (a few samples of this study predate the infection). Cell type and time point are not known. The CDR3 runs from the conserved cysteine through the conserved F or W. The order of the fields is CDR3 protein, CDR3 DNA, V gene, J gene, clone size, D gene. D genes are given only for firm matches. Not all rows give a size; the values are once, few, many and, for expanded clones, a class.

CDR3aa: CASSPPPDRAPYEQYF; CDR3nt: TGTGCCAGCAGCCCTCCACCGGACAGGGCTCCCTACGAGCAGTACTTC; v_gene: TRBV13; j_gene: TRBJ2-7; abundance: .; d_gene: TRBD1
CDR3aa: CASRSDGNYGYTF; CDR3nt: TGTGCCAGCAGGAGTGACGGGAACTATGGCTACACCTTC; v_gene: TRBV12-3/TRBV12-4; j_gene: TRBJ1-2; abundance: .; d_gene: .
CDR3aa: CASSQAGQGFSGNTIYF; CDR3nt: TGTGCCAGCAGCCAAGCAGGACAGGGCTTCTCTGGAAACACCATATATTTT; v_gene: TRBV3-1; j_gene: TRBJ1-3; abundance: .; d_gene: TRBD1
CDR3aa: CSVAMVPEEQFF; CDR3nt: TGCAGCGTTGCTATGGTACCAGAGGAGCAGTTCTTC; v_gene: TRBV29-1; j_gene: TRBJ2-1; abundance: many; d_gene: .
CDR3aa: CASSFRDRGRVEAFF; CDR3nt: TGTGCCAGCAGTTTTCGGGACAGGGGAAGAGTAGAAGCTTTCTTT; v_gene: TRBV3-1; j_gene: TRBJ1-1; abundance: few; d_gene: TRBD1
CDR3aa: CASSVGTRRSYEQYF; CDR3nt: TGTGCCAGCAGCGTAGGGACGAGGAGGTCCTACGAGCAGTACTTC; v_gene: TRBV9; j_gene: TRBJ2-7; abundance: few; d_gene: .
CDR3aa: CSARGRAGVTTETQYF; CDR3nt: TGCAGTGCTAGAGGTCGAGCGGGAGTGACAACAGAGACCCAGTACTTC; v_gene: TRBV20-1; j_gene: TRBJ2-5; abundance: .; d_gene: TRBD2
CDR3aa: CSARDPRGSQNIQYF; CDR3nt: TGCAGTGCTAGAGACCCCAGGGGCTCTCAAAACATTCAGTACTTC; v_gene: TRBV20-1; j_gene: TRBJ2-4; abundance: many; d_gene: .
CDR3aa: CASSHQTIRAGELFF; CDR3nt: TGTGCCAGCAGTCACCAGACTATCCGGGCCGGGGAGCTGTTTTTT; v_gene: TRBV6-6; j_gene: TRBJ2-2; abundance: few; d_gene: .
CDR3aa: CASSLRAQGNTEAFF; CDR3nt: TGTGCCAGCAGCCTTCGGGCACAGGGGAACACTGAAGCTTTCTTT; v_gene: TRBV9; j_gene: TRBJ1-1; abundance: .; d_gene: .
CDR3aa: CASSSGLELDTGELFF; CDR3nt: TGTGCCAGCAGCTCCGGACTAGAGTTGGACACCGGGGAGCTGTTTTTT; v_gene: TRBV11-2; j_gene: TRBJ2-2; abundance: .; d_gene: TRBD2
CDR3aa: CASSYSGPGGGEQFF; CDR3nt: TGTGCCAGCAGTTACTCCGGTCCAGGGGGTGGTGAGCAGTTCTTC; v_gene: TRBV6-5; j_gene: TRBJ2-1; abundance: .; d_gene: TRBD1
CDR3aa: CAISGSGNPNEQFF; CDR3nt: TGTGCCATCAGTGGCTCCGGGAACCCCAATGAGCAGTTCTTC; v_gene: TRBV10-3; j_gene: TRBJ2-1; abundance: .; d_gene: .
CDR3aa: CASSPSQRSSYEQYF; CDR3nt: TGTGCCAGCAGCCCTAGCCAGCGGAGCTCCTACGAGCAGTACTTC; v_gene: TRBV7-6; j_gene: TRBJ2-7; abundance: many; d_gene: .
CDR3aa: CASSQPTSGAYHF; CDR3nt: TGTGCCAGCAGCCAACCCACCAGCGGGGCCTATCACTTC; v_gene: TRBV3-1; j_gene: TRBJ2-4; abundance: few; d_gene: TRBD2
CDR3aa: CASSFSDGENTGELFF; CDR3nt: TGTGCCAGCAGTTTCTCCGACGGAGAGAACACCGGGGAGCTGTTTTTT; v_gene: TRBV12-3/TRBV12-4; j_gene: TRBJ2-2; abundance: .; d_gene: .
CDR3aa: CASRRDGSYEQYF; CDR3nt: TGTGCCAGCAGACGAGACGGGTCCTACGAGCAGTACTTC; v_gene: TRBV3-1; j_gene: TRBJ2-7; abundance: .; d_gene: .
CDR3aa: CASSGGTSSTDTQYF; CDR3nt: TGTGCCAGCAGCGGTGGGACCTCTAGCACAGATACGCAGTATTTT; v_gene: TRBV2; j_gene: TRBJ2-3; abundance: .; d_gene: .
CDR3aa: CASLPTQGAATEAFF; CDR3nt: TGCGCCAGCCTCCCCACCCAGGGCGCGGCCACTGAAGCTTTCTTT; v_gene: TRBV5-1; j_gene: TRBJ1-1; abundance: .; d_gene: .
CDR3aa: CASSVEGQPQETQYF; CDR3nt: TGTGCCAGCAGCGTAGAGGGACAGCCCCAAGAGACCCAGTACTTC; v_gene: TRBV9; j_gene: TRBJ2-5; abundance: few; d_gene: TRBD1
CDR3aa: CASSLGNRKQYTF; CDR3nt: TGTGCCAGCAGCTTAGGGAACAGGAAACAATACACCTTC; v_gene: TRBV7-9; j_gene: TRBJ1-2; abundance: .; d_gene: .
CDR3aa: CASSRTRTGTTYEQYF; CDR3nt: TGTGCCAGCAGCCGAACCCGGACAGGGACCACCTACGAGCAGTACTTC; v_gene: TRBV27; j_gene: TRBJ2-7; abundance: .; d_gene: TRBD1
CDR3aa: CASSRDSLIGELFF; CDR3nt: TGTGCCAGCAGCCGGGACTCCCTCATCGGGGAGCTGTTTTTT; v_gene: TRBV7-3; j_gene: TRBJ2-2; abundance: .; d_gene: .
CDR3aa: CASTGHTGGGELFF; CDR3nt: TGTGCCAGCACGGGGCATACAGGCGGCGGGGAGCTGTTTTTT; v_gene: TRBV7-9; j_gene: TRBJ2-2; abundance: few; d_gene: .
CDR3aa: CASSQGGPGQDYYEQYF; CDR3nt: TGTGCCAGCAGCCAAGGGGGACCGGGACAGGACTATTACGAGCAGTACTTC; v_gene: TRBV4-2; j_gene: TRBJ2-7; abundance: .; d_gene: TRBD1
CDR3aa: CASSLTRGGLSTGELFF; CDR3nt: TGTGCCAGCAGTTTAACGCGGGGGGGCCTGAGCACCGGGGAGCTGTTTTTT; v_gene: TRBV12-3/TRBV12-4; j_gene: TRBJ2-2; abundance: few; d_gene: TRBD2
CDR3aa: CASSQGGRTEAFF; CDR3nt: TGTGCCAGCAGCCAAGGTGGCAGGACTGAAGCTTTCTTT; v_gene: TRBV3-1; j_gene: TRBJ1-1; abundance: many; d_gene: .
CDR3aa: CASSPAGRGYEQYF; CDR3nt: TGTGCCAGCAGCCCCGCGGGGCGAGGCTACGAGCAGTACTTC; v_gene: TRBV7-9; j_gene: TRBJ2-7; abundance: .; d_gene: .
CDR3aa: CASSLALGASGSRFF; CDR3nt: TGTGCCAGCAGCTTAGCCCTAGGGGCTAGCGGGAGTCGGTTCTTC; v_gene: TRBV11-3; j_gene: TRBJ2-1; abundance: few; d_gene: TRBD2
CDR3aa: CASSLGGPNTEAFF; CDR3nt: TGCGCCAGCAGCTTGGGGGGCCCGAACACTGAAGCTTTCTTT; v_gene: TRBV5-1; j_gene: TRBJ1-1; abundance: many; d_gene: .
CDR3aa: CASSRLSGEQYF; CDR3nt: TGTGCCAGCAGCCGACTATCGGGTGAGCAGTACTTC; v_gene: TRBV6-5; j_gene: TRBJ2-7; abundance: .; d_gene: .
CDR3aa: CASSYPGPGNEQFF; CDR3nt: TGTGCCAGCAGCTATCCGGGACCAGGGAATGAGCAGTTCTTC; v_gene: TRBV7-9; j_gene: TRBJ2-1; abundance: .; d_gene: .
CDR3aa: CSVVSHEKDAQYF; CDR3nt: TGCAGCGTTGTATCACATGAGAAAGATGCGCAGTATTTT; v_gene: TRBV29-1; j_gene: TRBJ2-3; abundance: once; d_gene: .
CDR3aa: CASSLGQSPYEQYF; CDR3nt: TGTGCCAGCAGCCTAGGACAAAGTCCCTACGAGCAGTACTTC; v_gene: TRBV7-9; j_gene: TRBJ2-7; abundance: .; d_gene: .
CDR3aa: CASSNGQGVLLGYTF; CDR3nt: TGCGCCAGCAGCAACGGACAGGGTGTTCTGTTGGGATACACCTTC; v_gene: TRBV5-1; j_gene: TRBJ1-2; abundance: few; d_gene: TRBD1
CDR3aa: CASSPGTGGLSTEAFF; CDR3nt: TGTGCCAGCTCACCTGGGACAGGGGGCCTAAGCACTGAAGCTTTCTTT; v_gene: TRBV18; j_gene: TRBJ1-1; abundance: .; d_gene: TRBD1
CDR3aa: CSVEVAGPEAFF; CDR3nt: TGCAGCGTTGAGGTGGCGGGGCCTGAAGCTTTCTTT; v_gene: TRBV29-1; j_gene: TRBJ1-1; abundance: many; d_gene: .
CDR3aa: CSVRDRVSYEQYF; CDR3nt: TGCAGCGTACGGGACAGGGTTTCCTACGAGCAGTACTTC; v_gene: TRBV29-1; j_gene: TRBJ2-7; abundance: few; d_gene: TRBD1
CDR3aa: CASSLTRGRAYLDQPQHF; CDR3nt: TGTGCCAGCAGTTTAACTCGGGGAAGAGCTTATCTGGATCAGCCCCAGCATTTT; v_gene: TRBV27; j_gene: TRBJ1-5; abundance: .; d_gene: .
CDR3aa: CASSSDGSNEKLFF; CDR3nt: TGTGCCAGCAGCTCGGATGGGAGTAATGAAAAACTGTTTTTT; v_gene: TRBV7-9; j_gene: TRBJ1-4; abundance: few; d_gene: .
CDR3aa: CASSSGYGDSYEQYF; CDR3nt: TGTGCCAGCAGCTCCGGATACGGGGACTCCTACGAGCAGTACTTC; v_gene: TRBV7-9; j_gene: TRBJ2-7; abundance: .; d_gene: .
CDR3aa: CASSVEASGTPLHF; CDR3nt: TGTGCCAGCAGCGTAGAGGCTAGCGGGACCCCCCTGCACTTC; v_gene: TRBV9; j_gene: TRBJ2-7; abundance: .; d_gene: TRBD2
CDR3aa: CASSQAQAGGTYEQYF; CDR3nt: TGTGCCAGCAGCCAAGCTCAAGCGGGGGGTACCTACGAGCAGTACTTC; v_gene: TRBV4-2; j_gene: TRBJ2-7; abundance: .; d_gene: TRBD2
CDR3aa: CSARGTQGQPQHF; CDR3nt: TGCAGTGCTAGAGGAACACAGGGCCAGCCCCAGCATTTT; v_gene: TRBV20-1; j_gene: TRBJ1-5; abundance: .; d_gene: .
CDR3aa: CASSVVTGPQETQYF; CDR3nt: TGTGCCAGCAGCGTAGTAACGGGTCCGCAAGAGACCCAGTACTTC; v_gene: TRBV9; j_gene: TRBJ2-5; abundance: .; d_gene: .
CDR3aa: CASSGTSGSLQGTDTQYF; CDR3nt: TGTGCCAGTTCCGGGACTAGCGGTTCCCTGCAGGGCACAGATACGCAGTATTTT; v_gene: TRBV12-3/TRBV12-4; j_gene: TRBJ2-3; abundance: .; d_gene: TRBD2
CDR3aa: CATSERSSSRDTQYF; CDR3nt: TGTGCCACCAGTGAGCGGTCTAGCTCACGAGATACGCAGTATTTT; v_gene: TRBV24-1; j_gene: TRBJ2-3; abundance: .; d_gene: .
CDR3aa: CSALKLAGGPNEQFF; CDR3nt: TGCAGTGCTCTTAAACTAGCGGGAGGGCCCAATGAGCAGTTCTTC; v_gene: TRBV20-1; j_gene: TRBJ2-1; abundance: many; d_gene: TRBD2
CDR3aa: CASSGREGLNTGELFF; CDR3nt: TGTGCCAGCAGCGGCCGGGAGGGGCTCAACACCGGGGAGCTGTTTTTT; v_gene: TRBV9; j_gene: TRBJ2-2; abundance: .; d_gene: TRBD2
CDR3aa: CASSQGRGNEQYF; CDR3nt: TGTGCCAGCAGCCAAGGGAGGGGAAACGAGCAGTACTTC; v_gene: TRBV3-1; j_gene: TRBJ2-7; abundance: .; d_gene: .
CDR3aa: CASSKRETLGETQYF; CDR3nt: TGTGCCAGCAGCAAGCGGGAGACCTTAGGGGAGACCCAGTACTTC; v_gene: TRBV7-8; j_gene: TRBJ2-5; abundance: few; d_gene: TRBD2
CDR3aa: CASSVEDRYQETQYF; CDR3nt: TGTGCCAGCAGCGTAGAAGACAGATACCAAGAGACCCAGTACTTC; v_gene: TRBV9; j_gene: TRBJ2-5; abundance: .; d_gene: .
CDR3aa: CAGPRVHPGNTIYF; CDR3nt: TGCGCCGGACCTAGGGTTCACCCCGGAAACACCATATATTTT; v_gene: TRBV5-1; j_gene: TRBJ1-3; abundance: .; d_gene: .
CDR3aa: CASSRDANRDRVYGYTF; CDR3nt: TGTGCCAGCAGCCGAGATGCGAACAGGGATCGAGTCTATGGCTACACCTTC; v_gene: TRBV7-2; j_gene: TRBJ1-2; abundance: .; d_gene: .
CDR3aa: CASRKTGDTGELFF; CDR3nt: TGCGCCAGCAGGAAGACAGGGGACACCGGGGAGCTGTTTTTT; v_gene: TRBV5-1; j_gene: TRBJ2-2; abundance: few; d_gene: TRBD1
CDR3aa: CASSPTFIRLESVAKNIQYF; CDR3nt: TGTGCCAGCAGCCCCACCTTTATCAGGCTGGAAAGTGTGGCCAAAAACATTCAGTACTTC; v_gene: TRBV28; j_gene: TRBJ2-4; abundance: .; d_gene: .
CDR3aa: CASSRTGKADTQYF; CDR3nt: TGTGCCAGCAGCCGTACAGGGAAGGCAGATACGCAGTATTTT; v_gene: TRBV13; j_gene: TRBJ2-3; abundance: few; d_gene: .
CDR3aa: CASSIMRPAGGTDTQYF; CDR3nt: TGTGCCAGCTCAATCATGAGGCCTGCGGGAGGGACAGATACGCAGTATTTT; v_gene: TRBV18; j_gene: TRBJ2-3; abundance: few; d_gene: TRBD2
CDR3aa: CATSPDTSQETQYF; CDR3nt: TGTGCCACCAGCCCGGACACCTCCCAAGAGACCCAGTACTTC; v_gene: TRBV24-1; j_gene: TRBJ2-5; abundance: .; d_gene: .